This T cell receptor (beta chain) stems from a study of T cells in Graves' hyperthyroidism and ophthalmopathy. This clonotype has a handful of counts. It was RNA transcripts that yielded the amplified TCR beta CDR3 regions. The study used the HTBI primer set for a first-round RT-PCR of the TCR CDR3. TCRdb processed the multiplex PCR reads anew with MiXCR; each CDR3 protein has one entry. The table lists about 350,000 distinct CDR3 sequences, around 15% of them singletons. The diagnostic basis comprised clinical symptoms, serum thyroxine and TRAb, thyroid ultrasound and orbital computed tomography. CDR3 length: 12 residues. Trimming left V 3 bases short and J 9 bases short, with 8 bases between. Germline V gene data show CDR1 as KGHDR and CDR2 as SFDVKD.

Sequenced sample: blood. The receptor was derived from a woman aged 55-75 years with Graves' ophthalmopathy. The gene calls are TRBV24-1 and TRBJ2-1; D is unresolved. The chain's CDR3 is CATSDPRGEQFF. CDR3 in DNA: TGTGCCACCAGTGATCCCAGAGGTGAGCAGTTCTTC.